These 13 T cell receptor beta chains came from one sample sequenced in a study of blood T cell repertoires in COVID-19. Sequenced by immunoSEQ multiplex PCR; TCRdb stores in-frame clones only, minus some. Here the sample spans 150,000 to 200,000 clones, roughly four fifths being singletons. The specimen sequenced was peripheral blood. The receptor set was obtained from a man aged 55-75 years with active or convalescent COVID-19.

This chain connects TRBV9 to TRBJ1-6, with 9 bases aligning to TRBD1. The V and J ends lost 3 bases and 10 bases, in that order; junction bases with no gene match: 8. CDR1 is SGDLS, CDR2 YYNGEE, per germline. The CDR3 has 15 amino acids. CDR3 nucleotide sequence: TGTGCCAGCAGCGCCCTAGGGACAGGGCAATCACCCCTCCACTTT. This gives the protein CASSALGTGQSPLHF.

The V and J genes are TRBV18 and TRBJ2-7, with a weak D call TRBD2 (6 bases). Germline CDR1 is KGHSH and CDR2 is LQKENI. Trimming took off 6 bases at V and 5 bases at J, with 11 bases between the two ends. CDR3 length: 12 residues. Here the CDR3 DNA reads TGTGCCAGCTCCTCGGCGGGAAACGAGCAGTACTTC. It specifies CASSSAGNEQYF.

The chain employs TRBV6-5 and TRBJ1-5; the match to TRBD1 covers 9 bases. Per germline, CDR1 MNHEY and CDR2 SVGAGI. CDR3 length equals 14 residues. J was trimmed by 4 bases and V by 6 bases; bases with no gene match: 4. CDR3 residues: CASRRGQGNQPQHF. For the CDR3, the DNA is TGTGCCAGCAGACGGGGACAGGGAAATCAGCCCCAGCATTTT.

The J gene is TRBJ1-1, the V gene TRBV27, with D perhaps matching TRBD1 (5 bases). Between the trimmed V and J ends, which lost 6 bases and 5 bases, there was a span of 13 bases. From germline, CDR1 is MNHEY and CDR2 SMNVEV (reference sequence). The CDR3 has 13 amino acids. This CDR3 reads CASRPPGGTEAFF. The CDR3 DNA is TGTGCCAGCAGACCCCCGGGGGGAACTGAAGCTTTCTTT.

This chain joins TRBV11-2 and TRBJ2-5; TRBD2 matches 8 bases. This CDR3 spans 16 amino acids. Germline trimming cut 6 bases from V and 1 base from J; bases unmatched to any gene: 10. The germline V gene encodes CDR1 SGHAT and CDR2 FQNNGV. The DNA of the CDR3 is TGTGCCAGCAGTGCTGTCCGCCTAGCGGGCCAAGAGACCCAGTACTTC. Protein: CASSAVRLAGQETQYF.

The chain recombines TRBV18 with TRBJ2-7; possible D gene TRBD2, 5 bases. The CDR3 is 13 amino acids. CDR1 KGHSH and CDR2 LQKENI come from the germline V gene. The germline V and J ends were trimmed by 0 bases and 5 bases, with 8 bases remaining between them. This chain's CDR3 is CASSPPVGDEQYF. The DNA for the CDR3 is TGTGCCAGCTCACCACCGGTCGGGGACGAGCAGTACTTC.

The chain combines TRBV28 with TRBJ1-3; no reliable D call. The CDR3 covers 17 residues. Germline assignment: CDR1 MDHEN and CDR2 SYDVKM. Trimming removed 4 bases from V and 0 bases from J, with 16 bases in between. The CDR3 DNA reads TGTGCCAGCAGTTCCCCCCGGGAATACCGCTCTGGAAACACCATATATTTT. Protein sequence: CASSSPREYRSGNTIYF.

This clone was observed once. The chain employs TRBV5-6 and TRBJ2-7; 7 bases line up with TRBD2. The CDR3 length is 14 residues. Germline lookup yields CDR1 SGHDT and CDR2 YYEEEE. V was clipped by 3 bases and J by 5 bases; unmatched bases: 8. DNA of the CDR3: TGTGCCAGCAGCTCGGTCCACGGGAGGCACGAGCAGTACTTC. Translated, it gives CASSSVHGRHEQYF.

In nucleotides, the CDR3 is TGTGCCAGCAGTGAATTAGCACAAACCCCTCGGAGCGCTGAAGCTTTCTTT. Translation: CASSELAQTPRSAEAFF. The V and J genes are TRBV6-1 and TRBJ1-1, with D uncertain. Germline V CDR1 and CDR2: MNHNS, SASEGT. The length of the CDR3 is 17 residues. V was trimmed by 2 bases and J by 6 bases, leaving 22 bases between them.

The CDR3: CASSELEGRTYNSPLHF. The CDR3 DNA is TGTGCCAGCAGCGAGCTGGAGGGGAGGACCTATAATTCACCCCTCCACTTT. The V call is TRBV7-9, the J call TRBJ1-6; D perhaps matches TRBD1 (5 bases). V was cut by 5 bases and J by 2 bases, with 16 bases left in between. The CDR3 consists of 17 residues. Germline CDR1 is SEHNR and CDR2 is FQNEAQ (reference sequence).

The chain has TRBV4-1 and TRBJ2-1; 12 nucleotides line up with TRBD2. The CDR3 consists of 17 residues. Per germline, CDR1 MGHRA and CDR2 YSYEKL. V dropped 0 bases and J dropped 4; count of bases not matched to a gene: 4. CDR3 sequence reads: CASSQDLAGGPYNEQFF. Here the CDR3 DNA reads TGCGCCAGCAGCCAAGATCTAGCGGGAGGGCCTTACAATGAGCAGTTCTTC.

Remarks on this clone: At one end, the junction sequence differs from germline, possibly due to a read error. The chain has TRBV7-7 and TRBJ2-5, with D perhaps matching TRBD2 (5 bases). The CDR3 has 13 residues. The germline gives CDR1 SSHAT, CDR2 FNYEAQ (reference sequence). Here the CDR3 reads CASSTDYQETQYF. DNA for the CDR3: TGTGCTAGCAGCACGGACTACCAAGAGACCCAGTACTTC. The full variable domain, with the rest looked up from reference TRBV7-7 and TRBJ2-5, is GAGVSQSPRYKVTKRGQDVTLRCDPISSHATLYWYQQALGQGPEFLTYFNYEAQPDKSGLPSDRFSAERPEGSISTLTIQRTEQRDSAMYRCASSTDYQETQYFGPGTRLLVL.

The chain is built from TRBV19 and TRBJ2-1, with 7 bases lining up with TRBD1. V lost 5 bases to trimming and J lost 8 bases; unmatched junction nucleotides: 6. The CDR3 contains 13 residues. Germline assignment: CDR1 LNHDA and CDR2 SQIVND (reference sequence). The CDR3 spells CASSDRVRDEQFF. As DNA, the CDR3 is TGTGCCAGTAGTGACAGGGTTCGTGATGAGCAGTTCTTC. Full variable domain (rest looked up from reference TRBV19 and TRBJ2-1): DGGITQSPKYLFRKEGQNVTLSCEQNLNHDAMYWYRQDPGQGLRLIYYSQIVNDFQKGDIAEGYSVSREKKESFPLTVTSAQKNPTAFYLCASSDRVRDEQFFGPGTRLTVL.